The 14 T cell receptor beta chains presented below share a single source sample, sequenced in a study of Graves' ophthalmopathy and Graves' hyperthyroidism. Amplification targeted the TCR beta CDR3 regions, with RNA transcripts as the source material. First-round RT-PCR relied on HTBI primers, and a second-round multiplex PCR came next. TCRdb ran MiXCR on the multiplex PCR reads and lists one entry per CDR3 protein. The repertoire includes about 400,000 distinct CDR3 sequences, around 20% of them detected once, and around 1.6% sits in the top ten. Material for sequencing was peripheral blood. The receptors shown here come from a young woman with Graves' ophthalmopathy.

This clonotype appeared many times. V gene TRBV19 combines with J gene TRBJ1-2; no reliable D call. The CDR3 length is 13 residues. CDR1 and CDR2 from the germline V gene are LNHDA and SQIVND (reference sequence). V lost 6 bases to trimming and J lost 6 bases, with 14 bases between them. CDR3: CASRYSLLNGYTF. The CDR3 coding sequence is TGTGCCAGTAGGTACAGCCTGCTAAATGGCTACACCTTC.

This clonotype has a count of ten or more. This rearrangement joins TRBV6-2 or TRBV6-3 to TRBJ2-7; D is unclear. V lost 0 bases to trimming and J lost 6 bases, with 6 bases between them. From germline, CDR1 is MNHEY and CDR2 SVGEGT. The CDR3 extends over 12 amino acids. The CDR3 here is CASSYSVPEQYF. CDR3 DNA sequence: TGTGCCAGCAGTTACTCCGTCCCCGAGCAGTACTTC.

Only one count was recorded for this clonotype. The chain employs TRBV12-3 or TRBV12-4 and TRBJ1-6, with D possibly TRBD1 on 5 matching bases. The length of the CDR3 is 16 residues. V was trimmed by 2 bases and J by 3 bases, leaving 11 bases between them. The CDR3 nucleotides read TGTGCCAGCAGTTTACTTAGCAGGGACTATAATTCACCCCTCCACTTT. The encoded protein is CASSLLSRDYNSPLHF.

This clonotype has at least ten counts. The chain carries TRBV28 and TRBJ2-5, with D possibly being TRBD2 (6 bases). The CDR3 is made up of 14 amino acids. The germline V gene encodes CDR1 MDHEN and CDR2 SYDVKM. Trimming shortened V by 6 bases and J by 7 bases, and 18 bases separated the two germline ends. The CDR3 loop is CASREGRPAPTQYF. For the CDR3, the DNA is TGTGCCAGCAGGGAGGGGAGACCAGCCCCGACCCAGTACTTC. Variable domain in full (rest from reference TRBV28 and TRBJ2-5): DVKVTQSSRYLVKRTGEKVFLECVQDMDHENMFWYRQDPGLGLRLIYFSYDVKMKEKGDIPEGYSVSREKKERFSLILESASTNQTSMYLCASREGRPAPTQYFGPGTRLLVL.

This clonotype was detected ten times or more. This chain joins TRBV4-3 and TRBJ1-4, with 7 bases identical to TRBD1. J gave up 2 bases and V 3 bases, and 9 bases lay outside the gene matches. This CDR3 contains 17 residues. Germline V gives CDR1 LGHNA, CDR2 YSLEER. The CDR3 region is CASSQTGIPRTNEKLFF. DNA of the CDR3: TGCGCCAGCAGCCAGACAGGGATACCACGGACTAATGAAAAACTGTTTTTT.

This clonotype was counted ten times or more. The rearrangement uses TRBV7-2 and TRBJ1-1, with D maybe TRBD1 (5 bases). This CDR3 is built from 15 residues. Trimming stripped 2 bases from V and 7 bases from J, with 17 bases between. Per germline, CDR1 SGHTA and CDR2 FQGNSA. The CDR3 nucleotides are TGTGCCAGCAGCTTACAGCCTTCAGGGTATGGTGAAGCTTTCTTT. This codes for CASSLQPSGYGEAFF.

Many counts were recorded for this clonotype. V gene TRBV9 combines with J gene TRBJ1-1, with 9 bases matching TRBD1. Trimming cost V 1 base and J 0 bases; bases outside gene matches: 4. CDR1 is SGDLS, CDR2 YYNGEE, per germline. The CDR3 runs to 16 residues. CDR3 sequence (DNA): TGTGCCAGCAGCGTAAGGGACAGGGCTATGAACACTGAAGCTTTCTTT. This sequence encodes CASSVRDRAMNTEAFF. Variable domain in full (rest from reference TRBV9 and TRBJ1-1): DSGVTQTPKHLITATGQRVTLRCSPRSGDLSVYWYQQSLDQGLQFLIQYYNGEERAKGNILERFSAQQFPDLHSELNLSSLELGDSALYFCASSVRDRAMNTEAFFGQGTRLTVV.

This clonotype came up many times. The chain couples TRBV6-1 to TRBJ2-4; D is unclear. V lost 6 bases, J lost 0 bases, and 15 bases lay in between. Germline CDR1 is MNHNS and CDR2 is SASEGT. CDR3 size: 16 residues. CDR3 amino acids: CASRASPSIAKNIQYF. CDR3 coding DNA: TGTGCCAGCAGGGCCAGTCCGTCGATAGCCAAAAACATTCAGTACTTC.

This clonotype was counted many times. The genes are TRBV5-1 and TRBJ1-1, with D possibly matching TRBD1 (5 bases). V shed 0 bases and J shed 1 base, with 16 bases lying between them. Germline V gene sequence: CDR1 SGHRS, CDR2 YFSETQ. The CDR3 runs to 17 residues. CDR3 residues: CASSLVLGVGPNTEAFF. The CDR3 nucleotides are TGCGCCAGCAGCTTGGTGTTAGGGGTAGGCCCGAACACTGAAGCTTTCTTT.

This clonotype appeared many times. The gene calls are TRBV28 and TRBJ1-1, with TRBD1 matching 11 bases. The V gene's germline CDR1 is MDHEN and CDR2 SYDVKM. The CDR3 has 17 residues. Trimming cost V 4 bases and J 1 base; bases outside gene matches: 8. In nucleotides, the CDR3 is TGTGCCAGCAGTTCAGAAAGAGGACAGGGGGCGAACACTGAAGCTTTCTTT. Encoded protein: CASSSERGQGANTEAFF. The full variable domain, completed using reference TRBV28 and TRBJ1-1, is DVKVTQSSRYLVKRTGEKVFLECVQDMDHENMFWYRQDPGLGLRLIYFSYDVKMKEKGDIPEGYSVSREKKERFSLILESASTNQTSMYLCASSSERGQGANTEAFFGQGTRLTVV.

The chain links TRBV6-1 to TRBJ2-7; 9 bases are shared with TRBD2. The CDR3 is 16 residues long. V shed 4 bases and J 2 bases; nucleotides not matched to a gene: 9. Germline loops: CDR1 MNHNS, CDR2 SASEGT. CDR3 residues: CASSVISLAGPYEQYF. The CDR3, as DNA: TGTGCCAGCAGTGTAATATCCCTAGCGGGACCCTACGAGCAGTACTTC.

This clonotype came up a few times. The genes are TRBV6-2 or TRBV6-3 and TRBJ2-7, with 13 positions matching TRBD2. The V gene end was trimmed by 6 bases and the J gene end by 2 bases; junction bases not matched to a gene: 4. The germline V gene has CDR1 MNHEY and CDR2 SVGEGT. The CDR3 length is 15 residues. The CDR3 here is CASSIGLAGAYEQYF. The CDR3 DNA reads TGTGCCAGCAGCATCGGACTAGCGGGAGCCTACGAGCAGTACTTC.

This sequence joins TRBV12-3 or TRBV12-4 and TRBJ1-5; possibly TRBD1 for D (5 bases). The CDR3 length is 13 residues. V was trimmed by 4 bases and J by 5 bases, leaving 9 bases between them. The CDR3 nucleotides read TGTGCCAGCAGTTCAGGGTTACATCAGCCCCAGCATTTT. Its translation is CASSSGLHQPQHF.

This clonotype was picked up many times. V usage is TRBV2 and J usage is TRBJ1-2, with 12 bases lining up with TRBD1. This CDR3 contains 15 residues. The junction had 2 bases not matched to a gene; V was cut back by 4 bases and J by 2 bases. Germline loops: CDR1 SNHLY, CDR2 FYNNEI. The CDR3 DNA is TGTGCCAGCAGTGGCGGGACAGGGGGCAACTATGGCTACACCTTC. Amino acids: CASSGGTGGNYGYTF. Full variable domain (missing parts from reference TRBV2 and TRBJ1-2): EPEVTQTPSHQVTQMGQEVILRCVPISNHLYFYWYRQILGQKVEFLVSFYNNEISEKSEIFDDQFSVERPDGSNFTLKIRSTKLEDSAMYFCASSGGTGGNYGYTFGSGTRLTVV.